Listed here are 13 T cell receptor beta chains from one sample, sequenced in a study of T cell responses to AZD1222 COVID-19 vaccine. Generated by immunoSEQ multiplex PCR, the TCRdb table keeps only in-frame clones and is missing some. Among over 110,000 clones listed, more than 85% were seen once. The sample here was peripheral blood, taken on day 0 of AZD1222 vaccination. The receptors originated from an adult in good health.

The genes are TRBV7-2 and TRBJ1-2; D call uncertain. The V end was cut by 5 bases, the J end by 8 bases, with 15 bases between. The CDR3 extends over 13 amino acids. In germline, CDR1 is SGHTA, CDR2 FQGNSA. The CDR3 sequence is CASSLHPRGGYTF. CDR3 sequence (DNA): TGTGCCAGCAGCCTCCATCCCCGCGGGGGCTACACCTTC.

The chain employs TRBV2 and TRBJ2-1; 13 nucleotides match TRBD2. The V and J ends lost 5 bases and 9 bases, in that order; junction bases with no gene match: 7. CDR3 size: 15 residues. Germline CDR1 reads SNHLY; CDR2 reads FYNNEI. The CDR3: CASSLLAGGGTEQFF. The CDR3 DNA sequence: TGTGCCAGCAGTCTACTAGCGGGAGGGGGGACTGAGCAGTTCTTC. Full variable domain (rest looked up from reference TRBV2 and TRBJ2-1): EPEVTQTPSHQVTQMGQEVILRCVPISNHLYFYWYRQILGQKVEFLVSFYNNEISEKSEIFDDQFSVERPDGSNFTLKIRSTKLEDSAMYFCASSLLAGGGTEQFFGPGTRLTVL.

This chain uses TRBV5-6 with TRBJ1-2; tentatively, D is TRBD1 (6 bases). This CDR3 comprises 14 residues. Deletions cut 9 bases from V and 6 bases from J, with 21 bases between. Germline CDR1 is SGHDT and CDR2 is YYEEEE. The CDR3 sequence is CATFRTARIDGYTF. The DNA of the CDR3 is TGTGCCACCTTTAGGACAGCCCGGATAGATGGCTACACCTTC.

The V gene is TRBV28, the J gene TRBJ1-2; D is unresolved. The CDR3 loop spans 13 amino acids. CDR1 MDHEN and CDR2 SYDVKM come from the germline V gene. The ends were cut back, 2 bases at V and 3 bases at J, with 7 bases in the middle. The CDR3 region has the DNA TGTGCCAGCAGTTTACCCGTAGACTATGGCTACACCTTC. It yields the protein CASSLPVDYGYTF.

The rearrangement joins TRBV4-1 to TRBJ1-6; no clear D. Germline-derived CDR1 and CDR2 are MGHRA and YSYEKL. V dropped 1 base and J dropped 14 bases, with 6 bases sitting between them. The CDR3 extends over 11 amino acids. CDR3 DNA: TGCGCCAGCAGCCAAGCCCGCACCCTCCACTTT. This gives the protein CASSQARTLHF.

V is TRBV27 and J is TRBJ2-7; D is unresolved. The germline gives CDR1 MNHEY, CDR2 SMNVEV (reference sequence). The CDR3 spans 13 residues. Trimming took 2 bases from V and 5 from J, leaving 10 bases between them. The CDR3 protein is CASSLRVSHEQYF. The CDR3 bases are TGTGCCAGCAGTTTAAGGGTTAGCCACGAGCAGTACTTC.

V and J are TRBV15 and TRBJ1-1, with D uncertain. Germline loops: CDR1 LNHNV, CDR2 YYDKDF (reference sequence). CDR3 length equals 15 residues. V lost 0 bases and J lost 1, with 9 bases in between. CDR3 nucleotides: TGTGCCACCAGCAGAGATCTCGGGTCGAACACTGAAGCTTTCTTT. Translated: CATSRDLGSNTEAFF. Full variable domain (missing parts from reference TRBV15 and TRBJ1-1): DAMVIQNPRYQVTQFGKPVTLSCSQTLNHNVMYWYQQKSSQAPKLLFHYYDKDFNNEADTPDNFQSRRPNTSFCFLDIRSPGLGDTAMYLCATSRDLGSNTEAFFGQGTRLTVV.

Only one count was recorded for this clone. The chain carries TRBV7-2 and TRBJ2-7; TRBD1 matches 7 bases. J lost 1 base, V lost 5 bases, and 5 bases had no gene match. Germline-derived CDR1 and CDR2 are SGHTA and FQGNSA. The CDR3 is 14 amino acids. Written as DNA, the CDR3 is TGTGCCAGCAGCCCCCGGGACAGTTCCTACGAGCAGTACTTC. As protein: CASSPRDSSYEQYF.

The sample holds a few counts of this clone. The V call is TRBV7-6, the J call TRBJ2-5, with TRBD1 as a possible D gene (5 bases). Germline V gives CDR1 SGHVS, CDR2 FNYEAQ. Trimming took 4 bases from V and 5 from J, leaving 11 bases between them. There are 13 residues in the CDR3. The CDR3 is CASSSGLSETQYF. DNA for the CDR3: TGTGCCAGCAGCTCAGGGTTGTCGGAGACCCAGTACTTC.

The chain couples TRBV3-1 (or the pseudogene TRBV3-2) to TRBJ1-5; no firm D call. Trimming pared 0 bases from V and 4 bases from J, leaving 10 bases between. In germline, CDR1 is LGHDT, CDR2 YNNKEL (reference sequence). The CDR3 loop spans 15 amino acids. DNA for the CDR3: TGTGCCAGCAGCCAAGATATGGGATTGAATCAGCCCCAGCATTTT. Translated, it gives CASSQDMGLNQPQHF.

This chain joins TRBV6-6 and TRBJ2-1, with D possibly matching TRBD1 (6 bases). This CDR3 is 12 amino acids long. V gave up 4 bases and J gave up 6 bases, with 7 bases separating them. Germline values: CDR1 MNHNY, CDR2 SVGAGI (reference sequence). Here the CDR3 reads CASSSGVNEQFF. In DNA, the CDR3 is TGTGCCAGCAGTTCAGGGGTCAATGAGCAGTTCTTC.

V and J are TRBV9 and TRBJ2-5; a possible D gene is TRBD2 (5 bases). V lost 1 base, J lost 4 bases, and 14 bases lay in between. Germline values: CDR1 SGDLS, CDR2 YYNGEE. The CDR3 covers 15 residues. Here the CDR3 reads CASSVRVGEGETQYF. CDR3 DNA: TGTGCCAGCAGCGTACGGGTCGGAGAGGGAGAGACCCAGTACTTC. The complete variable domain, with remaining parts taken from reference TRBV9 and TRBJ2-5, reads DSGVTQTPKHLITATGQRVTLRCSPRSGDLSVYWYQQSLDQGLQFLIQYYNGEERAKGNILERFSAQQFPDLHSELNLSSLELGDSALYFCASSVRVGEGETQYFGPGTRLLVL.

The chain joins TRBV12-3 or TRBV12-4 to TRBJ2-4; D is perhaps TRBD1 (6 bases). V was pared by 6 bases and J by 8 bases, with 14 bases between. The CDR3 is 13 amino acids. The CDR3 coding sequence is TGTGCCAGCAGCCCCGGCCAGGGGTACATTCAGTACTTC. This encodes CASSPGQGYIQYF.